Reported below is one TCR beta chain. Its antigen remains unknown. This specimen comes from a study of T cells in Graves' hyperthyroidism and ophthalmopathy. Study-wide points: Most thyroid clonotypes with frequency above 0.001 were detected in blood. The model forecast ophthalmopathy, anticipating it by a median around 6.9 months before onset.

There were TCR beta CDR3 regions amplified from RNA transcripts. The TCR CDR3 first-round RT-PCR relied on the HTBI primer set. TCRdb recomputed calls from the multiplex PCR reads with MiXCR, one row per CDR3 protein. The table includes some 300,000 distinct CDR3 sequences, approximately 16% detected once. The source material was blood. The sequence was collected from a man aged 25 to 45 with Graves' hyperthyroidism.

The CDR3 DNA is TGTGCCAGCAGCCCTTGGACAGGGGGCTACGAGCAGTACTTC. This gives the protein CASSPWTGGYEQYF. This chain connects TRBV7-4 to TRBJ2-7; 10 nucleotides align to TRBD1. CDR1 is SGHVT, CDR2 SQSDAQ, per germline. V was pared by 5 bases and J by 3 bases, with 4 bases of the junction left unmatched. The CDR3 spans 14 residues.